These 19 T cell receptor beta chains share one sample of origin, sequenced in a study of CD8 T cells in ankylosing spondylitis. Study results and limitations: A TCR beta motif of roughly eight highly homologous variants appeared characteristic of ankylosing spondylitis blood.

TCRdb re-called the 5' RACE reads with MiXCR, one entry per CDR3 protein. The table shows 700,000 to 1,000,000 distinct CDR3 sequences, with approximately 12% occurring only once. Their specific antigens are unknown. The sequenced material came from blood, either unsorted or a sorted T cell fraction (not recorded which). These TCRs come from a male donor with ankylosing spondylitis.

The table lists this clonotype with a few counts. DNA for the CDR3: TGTGCCAGCAGTTTGGGTGGTATTTCGGGACAGGGGCTCGGGGAGCTGTTTTTT. Translation: CASSLGGISGQGLGELFF. This rearrangement joins TRBV12-3 or TRBV12-4 to TRBJ2-2; TRBD1 aligns across 10 bases. The CDR3 sequence is 18 residues long. The V segment lost 3 bases and the J segment 7 bases; nucleotides outside the gene matches: 14.

This clonotype was seen ten or more times. This sequence joins TRBV20-1 and TRBJ2-1; D remains unclear. This CDR3 has 13 residues. CDR1 is DFQATT, CDR2 SNEGSKA, per germline (reference sequence). V was shortened by 5 bases and J by 3 bases, with 11 bases between the two germline ends. The CDR3 nucleotides are TGCAGTGCTCCTAGGGTCGGCTACAATGAGCAGTTCTTC. Protein sequence: CSAPRVGYNEQFF.

This clonotype has a handful of counts. The rearrangement joins TRBV6-2 or TRBV6-3 to TRBJ1-6; D might be TRBD1 (5 bases). The V end lost 6 bases, the J end lost 3 bases, and 12 bases lay between the germline ends. The V gene's germline CDR1 is MNHEY and CDR2 SVGEGT. This CDR3 contains 15 residues. The CDR3: CASSTGTVYNSPLHF. The CDR3 DNA sequence: TGTGCCAGCAGCACCGGGACGGTCTATAATTCACCCCTCCACTTT.

This clonotype was observed at least ten times. V and J are TRBV20-1 and TRBJ2-3, with D unresolved. Trimming pared 0 bases from V and 3 bases from J, leaving 10 bases between. The CDR3 length is 14 residues. Germline V gene data show CDR1 as DFQATT and CDR2 as SNEGSKA (reference sequence). CDR3 sequence (DNA): TGCAGTGCTAGAGATTGGTGGGCGACAGATACGCAGTATTTT. Its translation: CSARDWWATDTQYF.

The chain combines TRBV10-3 with TRBJ1-1; 7 bases match TRBD1. The CDR3 runs to 17 residues. The germline CDR1 and CDR2 sequences are ENHRY and SYGVKD. V was pared by 5 bases and J by 5 bases, with 17 bases of the junction left unmatched. The CDR3 spells CAISPNPGRQGGTEAFF. The CDR3 bases are TGTGCCATCAGTCCCAACCCGGGTAGGCAGGGGGGGACTGAAGCTTTCTTT.

The rearrangement links TRBV10-3 to TRBJ2-1; D may be TRBD1 or TRBD2 (5 bases each). Germline lookup yields CDR1 ENHRY and CDR2 SYGVKD. V lost 4 bases and J lost 8, with 12 bases in between. The CDR3 sequence is 13 residues long. CDR3 coding DNA: TGTGCCATCAGTGGGGACCAGATCTATGAGCAGTTCTTC. Translation gives CAISGDQIYEQFF.

The J gene is TRBJ1-2, the V gene TRBV27, with 8 bases identical to TRBD1. The germline CDR1 and CDR2 sequences are MNHEY and SMNVEV (reference sequence). The junction had 12 bases not matched to a gene; V was cut back by 4 bases and J by 2 bases. This CDR3 has 17 residues. Here the CDR3 DNA reads TGTGCCAGCAGTTCAATCGGGGGACAGGCAGGCAACTATGGCTACACCTTC. Amino acids: CASSSIGGQAGNYGYTF.

This clonotype was detected ten times or more. V and J are TRBV7-2 and TRBJ1-1; TRBD1 matches at 10 bases. After removal of 8 bases from V and 3 bases from J, the junction contained 3 bases not matched to a gene. Per germline, CDR1 SGHTA and CDR2 FQGNSA. The CDR3 contains 13 residues. The CDR3 DNA is TGTGCCAGCGGGGGACAGGGGTACACTGAAGCTTTCTTT. As protein: CASGGQGYTEAFF.

This clonotype has a handful of counts. This chain uses TRBV20-1 with TRBJ2-7; TRBD2 agrees at 15 bases. This CDR3 spans 15 amino acids. The germline V gene has CDR1 DFQATT and CDR2 SNEGSKA (reference sequence). The V gene end was trimmed by 5 bases and the J gene end by 7 bases; junction bases not matched to a gene: 9. The CDR3 DNA follows: TGCAGTGCTCGGACTAGCGGGAGGGCTACGGGGGAGCAGTACTTC. This codes for CSARTSGRATGEQYF.

The chain combines TRBV5-5 with TRBJ2-7; possibly TRBD1 for D (6 bases). Germline values: CDR1 SGHKS, CDR2 YYEKEE (reference sequence). This CDR3 comprises 12 residues. Trimming took off 4 bases at V and 7 bases at J, with 12 bases between the two ends. The CDR3 loop reads CASSAAGVEQYF. The CDR3 nucleotides are TGTGCCAGCAGCGCGGCAGGGGTAGAGCAGTACTTC.

On this clonotype: The DNA is left out, because the CDR3 cannot be placed on it with certainty; the CDR3 is given as TCRdb lists it. The chain combines TRBV6-5 with TRBJ2-1; TRBD1, the table's D call, was not compared with the DNA. The CDR3 sequence runs 16 residues, both termini included. Germline assignment: CDR1 MNHEY and CDR2 SVGAGI. The chain's CDR3 is CASSYSSMSSSSGEFF.

The chain employs TRBV5-1 and TRBJ1-2; weak D call: TRBD1 (5 bases). CDR3 length: 13 amino acids. Germline V gives CDR1 SGHRS, CDR2 YFSETQ. V was clipped by 2 bases and J by 8 bases, with 13 bases between them. CDR3 in amino acids: CASSFGARPGYTF. CDR3 in DNA: TGCGCCAGCAGCTTTGGGGCCCGCCCAGGCTACACCTTC.

This clonotype was found a few times. The CDR3 region has the DNA TGCGCCAGCCGACTAGCGGGAGGAGGGTCCTACGAGCAGTACTTC. Translation gives CASRLAGGGSYEQYF. V gene TRBV10-2 combines with J gene TRBJ2-7; TRBD2 agrees at 13 bases. The CDR3 sequence is 15 residues long. The germline V gene has CDR1 WSHSY and CDR2 SAAADI. V shed 8 bases, J shed 1 base, and the junction held 5 bases outside the gene matches.

This clonotype was seen a few times. The chain recombines TRBV3-1 with TRBJ2-1; a weak D match, TRBD1 (5 bases). Trimming left V 0 bases short and J 6 bases short, with 12 bases between. Germline V gene lookup returns CDR1 LGHDT and CDR2 YNNKEL (reference sequence). CDR3 size: 15 residues. The CDR3 sequence: CASSQDVGVFNEQFF. For the CDR3, the DNA is TGTGCCAGCAGCCAAGATGTAGGGGTTTTCAATGAGCAGTTCTTC.

This clonotype was detected many times. The chain couples TRBV20-1 to TRBJ2-1, with TRBD2 matching 8 bases. The CDR3 is 13 residues long. Looked up from germline, CDR1 is DFQATT and CDR2 is SNEGSKA (reference sequence). Unmatched junction bases numbered 8, after V lost 3 bases and J lost 10 bases. The CDR3 nucleotides are TGCAGTGCTAGCCTCCCTTTAGCGGGGGAGCAGTTCTTC. This encodes CSASLPLAGEQFF.

This sequence joins TRBV27 and TRBJ2-3; D might be TRBD1 (6 bases). Germline V gene data show CDR1 as MNHEY and CDR2 as SMNVEV (reference sequence). Trimming removed 4 bases from V and 4 bases from J, with 18 bases in between. The CDR3 is made up of 16 amino acids. This CDR3 is CASSSKGHPTADTQYF. The CDR3 nucleotides are TGTGCCAGCAGTTCAAAGGGACACCCTACGGCAGATACGCAGTATTTT.

The gene calls are TRBV6-1 and TRBJ1-6; unclear D gene. V lost 0 bases to trimming and J lost 9 bases, with 12 bases between them. The CDR3 runs 15 residues. From germline, CDR1 is MNHNS and CDR2 SASEGT. CDR3 residues: CASSEARALISPLHF. As DNA, the CDR3 is TGTGCCAGCAGTGAAGCGCGCGCCCTGATTTCACCCCTCCACTTT.

This clonotype was recorded many times. The chain links TRBV7-2 to TRBJ1-2; tentative D call: TRBD1 (5 bases). The CDR3 contains 15 residues. V lost 0 bases and J lost 3, with 11 bases in between. Germline-derived CDR1 and CDR2 are SGHTA and FQGNSA. CDR3 coding DNA: TGTGCCAGCAGCTTAGCGGGGGAAAGCGACTATGGCTACACCTTC. Residues: CASSLAGESDYGYTF. Variable domain in full (rest from reference TRBV7-2 and TRBJ1-2): GAGVSQSPSNKVTEKGKDVELRCDPISGHTALYWYRQSLGQGLEFLIYFQGNSAPDKSGLPSDRFSAERTGGSVSTLTIQRTQQEDSAVYLCASSLAGESDYGYTFGSGTRLTVV.

In this sample, this clonotype turned up a few times. The rearrangement links TRBV29-1 to TRBJ2-3; TRBD2 matches at 10 bases. With 5 bases clipped from V and 4 bases from J, the junction kept 6 bases outside the gene matches. This CDR3 has 14 residues. CDR1 and CDR2 (germline): SQVTM, ANQGSEA. CDR3 DNA: TGCAGCGTTAGCGGGGGGGCCCTTGCAGATACGCAGTATTTT. It encodes CSVSGGALADTQYF.